This T cell receptor beta chain was captured by sequencing in a study of T cell responses to AZD1222 COVID-19 vaccine. Trimming took off 1 base at V and 7 bases at J, with 11 bases between the two ends. Looked up from germline, CDR1 is LNHDA and CDR2 is SQIVND (reference sequence). This CDR3 has 14 residues. Concerning this clone: The antigen remains unidentified.

The table came from immunoSEQ multiplex PCR; TCRdb's copy has only in-frame clones and leaves some out. Here the sample spans some 130,000 clones, around 90% being singletons. General observations from the study: Clonal diversity may have been underestimated in mostly white British donors. Vaccine-related CD4 TCRs covered spike, predominating at 160-218 and 743-854. Repertoire sampling happened only post peak T cell response. Just a handful of people given AZD1222 tested seropositive at baseline.

The source is an adult in good health. The rearrangement joins TRBV19 to TRBJ1-5; D is perhaps TRBD1 (5 bases). Specimen: peripheral blood, collected on day 0 of AZD1222 vaccination. CDR3 sequence: CASSIGGVGQPQHF. The CDR3 DNA is TGTGCCAGTAGTATAGGAGGGGTAGGCCAGCCCCAGCATTTT.